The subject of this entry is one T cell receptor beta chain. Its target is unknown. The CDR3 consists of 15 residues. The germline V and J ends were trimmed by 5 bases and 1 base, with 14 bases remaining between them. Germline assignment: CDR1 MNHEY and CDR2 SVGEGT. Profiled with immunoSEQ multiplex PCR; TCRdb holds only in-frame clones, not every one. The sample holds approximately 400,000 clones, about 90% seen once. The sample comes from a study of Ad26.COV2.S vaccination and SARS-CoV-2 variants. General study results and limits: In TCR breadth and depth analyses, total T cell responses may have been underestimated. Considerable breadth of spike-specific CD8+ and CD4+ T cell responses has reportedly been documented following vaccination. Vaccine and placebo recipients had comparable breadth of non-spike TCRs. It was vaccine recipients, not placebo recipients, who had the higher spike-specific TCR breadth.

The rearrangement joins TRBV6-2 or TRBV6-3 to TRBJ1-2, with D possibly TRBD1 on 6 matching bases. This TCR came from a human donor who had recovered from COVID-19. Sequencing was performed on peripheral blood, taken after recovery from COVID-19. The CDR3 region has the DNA TGTGCCAGCAGTCCGACAGGTGATCATAACTATGGCTACACCTTC. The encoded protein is CASSPTGDHNYGYTF.